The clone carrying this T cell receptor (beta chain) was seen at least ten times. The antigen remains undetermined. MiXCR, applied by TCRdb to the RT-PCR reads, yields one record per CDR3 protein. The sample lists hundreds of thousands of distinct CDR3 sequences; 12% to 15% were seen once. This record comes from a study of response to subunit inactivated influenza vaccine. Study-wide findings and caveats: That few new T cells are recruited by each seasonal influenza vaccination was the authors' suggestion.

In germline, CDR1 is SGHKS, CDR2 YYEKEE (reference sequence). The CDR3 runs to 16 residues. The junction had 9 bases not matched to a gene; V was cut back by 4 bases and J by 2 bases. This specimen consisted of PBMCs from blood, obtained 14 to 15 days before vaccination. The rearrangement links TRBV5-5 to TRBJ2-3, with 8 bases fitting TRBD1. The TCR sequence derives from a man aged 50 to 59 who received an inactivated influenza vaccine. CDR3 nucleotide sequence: TGTGCCAGCAGCAAAGACAGGGGTACTCACACAGATACGCAGTATTTT. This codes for CASSKDRGTHTDTQYF.